This T cell receptor (beta chain) was recorded in a study of T cells expressing NK-cell markers. Findings and limits, study-wide: For about six donors, the dominant NKG2C+ clonotypes made up about 1.0-7.5% of their CD8+ T cells. The HCMV specificity of the expanded NKG2C+ T cell clones stayed unresolved. In four donors, dominant clonotypes made up roughly 28.3-65% of CD3+CD56-NKG2C+ cells.

Using the 5' RACE reads, TCRdb records one entry per CDR3 protein without DNA. This listing includes some 410,000 distinct CDR3 sequences. Germline V gene lookup returns CDR1 MNHNS and CDR2 SASEGT. The CDR3 contains 15 residues. As for this clonotype: Its target is unknown.

This sequence joins TRBV6-1 and TRBJ2-2; TCRdb's assignment of TRBD1 cannot be checked, as there is no DNA. The sample comprised blood T cells: a sorted CD56 or NKG2C T cell subset, CD4+ or CD8+ T cells, or bulk PBMC T cells (not recorded which). The sequence was obtained from a woman aged 18-70 years in good health. CDR3 loop: CASSTGQGAVGELFF.